What follows are 16 T cell receptor beta chains derived from one specimen sequenced in a study of blood T cell repertoires in COVID-19 (dated by TCRdb to the early 2020s). Receptor amplification or capture employed the immunoSEQ multiplex PCR assay. As stored in TCRdb, this immuneACCESS dataset retains in-frame rearrangements with V and J assigned. A fraction of the clones does not appear; measured against another copy, unresolved V genes explain less than half of the discrepancy, and the remainder lacks a known reason. This sample holds 210,000 or so clones; approximately 81% were observed only once. About 10% of the sample belongs to the ten largest clones. Sequencing used peripheral blood. These receptors were taken from a woman aged 80 or over with acute or convalescent COVID-19.

J is TRBJ1-2 and V is TRBV5-6; a possible D gene is TRBD1 (6 bases). V lost 5 bases and J lost 3, with 17 bases in between. This CDR3 has 15 amino acids. Germline CDR1 and CDR2: SGHDT and YYEEEE. The DNA for the CDR3 is TGTGCCAGCAGGTTCCGGGACACCTCTTACTATGGCTACACCTTC. Encoded protein: CASRFRDTSYYGYTF.

The chain combines TRBV30 with TRBJ2-1; 8 bases fit TRBD1. The CDR3 runs to 13 residues. V lost 3 bases, J lost 2 bases, and 0 bases stayed unmatched. In germline, CDR1 is GTSNPN, CDR2 SVGIG (reference sequence). The CDR3 reads CAWRTGAYNEQFF. The DNA for the CDR3 is TGTGCCTGGAGGACAGGGGCCTACAATGAGCAGTTCTTC.

This clone was seen only once. V usage is TRBV6-4 and J usage is TRBJ2-3; 13 bases are a match to TRBD2. The V and J ends lost 5 bases and 4 bases, in that order; junction bases with no gene match: 9. Germline CDR1 is MRHNA and CDR2 is SNTAGT. This CDR3 is 17 amino acids long. In DNA form, the CDR3 reads TGTGCCAGCAGTTCCTCGGGACTAGCGGGGACCCCAGATACGCAGTATTTT. Protein product: CASSSSGLAGTPDTQYF.

The rearrangement uses TRBV11-2 and TRBJ1-6; a possible D gene is TRBD1 (5 bases). The germline V gene has CDR1 SGHAT and CDR2 FQNNGV. V gave up 1 base and J gave up 5 bases, with 12 bases separating them. This CDR3 is built from 16 residues. The CDR3 DNA is TGTGCCAGCAGCTTAGGGGGGGGAGCAAATAATTCACCCCTCCACTTT. The encoded protein is CASSLGGGANNSPLHF.

This chain joins TRBV18 and TRBJ2-1; 11 bases agree with TRBD2. V shed 1 base and J 5 bases; nucleotides not matched to a gene: 1. The CDR3 totals 15 residues. Germline V gene lookup returns CDR1 KGHSH and CDR2 LQKENI. CDR3 loop: CASSPQLAGDNEQFF. CDR3 DNA sequence: TGTGCCAGCTCACCACAACTAGCGGGGGACAATGAGCAGTTCTTC.

This clone was observed a handful of times. The DNA for the CDR3 is TGTGCCTGGAGTGACGACCCTACGGGGGAAAAACTGTTTTTT. It is translated as CAWSDDPTGEKLFF. The rearrangement joins TRBV30 to TRBJ1-4; no clear D. The V gene lost 1 base and the J gene lost 8 bases, with 14 bases spanning the gap. The CDR3 has 14 residues. The germline V gene has CDR1 GTSNPN and CDR2 SVGIG (reference sequence).

This chain uses TRBV11-2 with TRBJ2-5; weak D call: TRBD2 (6 bases). The CDR3 extends over 16 amino acids. The V gene's germline CDR1 is SGHAT and CDR2 FQNNGV. V was shortened by 1 base and J by 4 bases, with 16 bases between the two germline ends. CDR3 sequence: CASSLVVGGVGETQYF. The DNA for the CDR3 is TGTGCCAGCAGCTTAGTAGTAGGAGGGGTGGGAGAGACCCAGTACTTC.

The V gene is TRBV7-9, the J gene TRBJ2-3; 8 bases align to TRBD2. Losses at the gene ends were 6 bases for V and 0 bases for J; bases not matched to a gene: 5. The CDR3 covers 15 residues. CDR1 and CDR2 (germline): SEHNR, FQNEAQ (reference sequence). CDR3: CASRTSGSSTDTQYF. The CDR3 region has the DNA TGTGCCAGCAGGACCAGCGGGAGTAGCACAGATACGCAGTATTTT. Full variable domain (remainder filled in from reference TRBV7-9 and TRBJ2-3): DTGVSQNPRHKITKRGQNVTFRCDPISEHNRLYWYRQTLGQGPEFLTYFQNEAQLEKSRLLSDRFSAERPKGSFSTLEIQRTEQGDSAMYLCASRTSGSSTDTQYFGPGTRLTVL.

The V gene is TRBV10-2, the J gene TRBJ2-2; 8 nucleotides line up with TRBD1. The V and J ends lost 3 bases and 0 bases, in that order; junction bases with no gene match: 3. Germline V lookup: CDR1 WSHSY, CDR2 SAAADI. CDR3 length: 16 residues. Written as DNA, the CDR3 is TGCGCCAGCAGTGACCGACAGGGGTCGAACACCGGGGAGCTGTTTTTT. Translated: CASSDRQGSNTGELFF.

The V call is TRBV19, the J call TRBJ1-4; 8 bases are shared with TRBD1. CDR3 length: 16 residues. Unmatched junction bases numbered 14, after V lost 6 bases and J lost 8 bases. CDR1 LNHDA and CDR2 SQIVND come from the germline V gene (reference sequence). In DNA form, the CDR3 reads TGTGCCAGTAGCCGAACTCACAGGGGGTCGGGGGAAAAACTGTTTTTT. As protein: CASSRTHRGSGEKLFF.

Only one count was recorded for this clone. The chain recombines TRBV18 with TRBJ1-1; TRBD1 matches 9 bases. Germline CDR1 and CDR2: KGHSH and LQKENI. With 2 bases clipped from V and 6 bases from J, the junction kept 7 bases outside the gene matches. The CDR3 loop spans 15 amino acids. The CDR3 protein is CASSPVRTGEAEAFF. CDR3 in DNA: TGTGCCAGCTCACCAGTCAGGACAGGGGAGGCTGAAGCTTTCTTT.

V is TRBV15 and J is TRBJ2-3; 7 nucleotides line up with TRBD2. This CDR3 has 16 residues. Germline loops: CDR1 LNHNV, CDR2 YYDKDF (reference sequence). The ends lost 1 base at V and 7 bases at J; junction bases unmatched: 11. As DNA, the CDR3 is TGTGCCACCAGCAGAGGAGTAGGGTCTAGCGGCTATACGCAGTATTTT. This sequence encodes CATSRGVGSSGYTQYF.

CDR3 in amino acids: CASSPGQEYYGYTF. CDR3 nucleotide sequence: TGTGCCAGCAGCCCCGGACAGGAGTACTATGGCTACACCTTC. The V gene is TRBV5-4, the J gene TRBJ1-2, with 7 positions matching TRBD1. V lost 4 bases to trimming and J lost 3 bases; unmatched junction nucleotides: 6. Germline V lookup: CDR1 SGHNT, CDR2 YYREEE (reference sequence). The CDR3 runs 14 residues. Variable domain in full (rest from reference TRBV5-4 and TRBJ1-2): ETGVTQSPTHLIKTRGQQVTLRCSSQSGHNTVSWYQQALGQGPQFIFQYYREEENGRGNFPPRFSGLQFPNYSSELNVNALELDDSALYLCASSPGQEYYGYTFGSGTRLTVV.

The rearrangement uses TRBV7-2 and TRBJ1-1; a weak D match, TRBD1 (5 bases). The V gene's germline CDR1 is SGHTA and CDR2 FQGNSA. V was cut by 4 bases and J by 0 bases, with 18 bases left in between. The CDR3 runs to 17 residues. The CDR3 loop is CASSSTHRNLMNTEAFF. CDR3 bases: TGTGCCAGCAGCTCGACCCACAGGAATCTCATGAACACTGAAGCTTTCTTT.

The chain uses TRBV5-1 and TRBJ2-7; no firm D call. V was trimmed by 0 bases and J by 4 bases, leaving 11 bases between them. Germline assignment: CDR1 SGHRS and CDR2 YFSETQ. The CDR3 sequence is 14 residues long. Here the CDR3 reads CASSLDGERYEQYF. The CDR3 region has the DNA TGCGCCAGCAGCTTGGACGGAGAGAGATACGAGCAGTACTTC.

The rearrangement joins TRBV4-2 to TRBJ2-1; TRBD2 matches 13 bases. Germline-derived CDR1 and CDR2 are LGHNA and YNFKEQ. V trimming: 4 bases; J trimming: 6 bases; junction bases outside the gene matches: 9. The CDR3 sequence is 17 residues long. Written as DNA, the CDR3 is TGTGCCAGCAGCCCGCCGGGACTAGCGGGAACGGGCAATGAGCAGTTCTTC. Its protein is CASSPPGLAGTGNEQFF.